This TCR beta chain stems from a study of blood T cell repertoires in COVID-19. Study in general: COVID-19 samples from acute and convalescent phases originated in the United States, Italy and Spain. PBMCs, B-cell-depleted T cells, or T cells were the source of the cDNA or gDNA that made up the material.

As handled by the study authors: Reference gene primer amplification yielded estimated nucleated cell counts. The data were produced by immunoSEQ multiplex PCR, yet TCRdb's version contains in-frame clones alone and is incomplete. That table is the source of V, J and clone size, and D and trimming were worked out from the DNA. Among 130,000 or so clones listed, 82% were seen once. Germline values: CDR1 SGHNT, CDR2 YENEEA. Trimming removed 5 bases from V and 1 base from J; junction bases left unmatched: 8. The CDR3 has 16 residues. The sequence was collected from a woman in her seventies with acute or convalescent COVID-19. The chain joins TRBV11-3 to TRBJ2-1; 7 nucleotides match TRBD1. The sample consisted of peripheral blood. The CDR3 here is CASSPSTGSSYNEQFF. In DNA, the CDR3 is TGTGCCAGCAGCCCATCGACAGGGAGTTCCTACAATGAGCAGTTCTTC.